Below are 3 T cell receptor beta chains sequenced from a single sample in a study of blood T cell repertoires in COVID-19. Profiled with immunoSEQ multiplex PCR; TCRdb holds only in-frame clones, not every one. The profile shows 84,000 or so clones, about 80% of them singletons. Sequencing was carried out using peripheral blood. All receptors derive from an elderly woman with acute or convalescent COVID-19.

The genes are TRBV6-4 and TRBJ1-6; 9 bases are shared with TRBD1. This CDR3 has 18 residues. Germline trimming cut 5 bases from V and 3 bases from J; bases unmatched to any gene: 11. Germline assignment: CDR1 MRHNA and CDR2 SNTAGT. The CDR3 DNA is TGTGCCAGCAGTTTCCGGGACAGGGCACCAATCTATAATTCACCCCTCCACTTT. Translated: CASSFRDRAPIYNSPLHF.

This clone was counted a few times. The V gene is TRBV5-5, the J gene TRBJ2-7, with TRBD2 identical over 8 bases. Germline lookup yields CDR1 SGHKS and CDR2 YYEKEE (reference sequence). The CDR3 runs to 15 residues. V was pared by 0 bases and J by 3 bases, with 5 bases of the junction left unmatched. CDR3 residues: CASSLAGTRGYEQYF. The CDR3 DNA reads TGTGCCAGCAGCTTGGCCGGGACTAGGGGCTACGAGCAGTACTTC.

The chain carries TRBV20-1 and TRBJ2-4; possible D gene TRBD1, 6 bases. This CDR3 comprises 18 residues. V was pared by 3 bases and J by 3 bases, with 24 bases between. CDR1 is DFQATT, CDR2 SNEGSKA, per germline (reference sequence). CDR3 in amino acids: CSASPEPGQGKNKNIQYF. CDR3 nucleotides: TGCAGTGCTAGTCCGGAACCGGGACAAGGGAAGAACAAAAACATTCAGTACTTC.